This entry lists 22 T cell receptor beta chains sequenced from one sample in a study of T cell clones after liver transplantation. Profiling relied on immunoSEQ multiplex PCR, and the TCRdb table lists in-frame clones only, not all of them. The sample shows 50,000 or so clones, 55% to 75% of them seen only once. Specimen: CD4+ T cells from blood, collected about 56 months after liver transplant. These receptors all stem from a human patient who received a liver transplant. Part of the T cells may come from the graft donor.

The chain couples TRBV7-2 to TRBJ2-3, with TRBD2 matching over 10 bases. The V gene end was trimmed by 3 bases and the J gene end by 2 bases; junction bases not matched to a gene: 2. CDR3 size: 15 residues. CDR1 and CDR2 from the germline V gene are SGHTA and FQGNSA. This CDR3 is CASSFTSGVTDTQYF. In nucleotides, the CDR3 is TGTGCCAGCAGCTTTACTAGCGGGGTCACAGATACGCAGTATTTT.

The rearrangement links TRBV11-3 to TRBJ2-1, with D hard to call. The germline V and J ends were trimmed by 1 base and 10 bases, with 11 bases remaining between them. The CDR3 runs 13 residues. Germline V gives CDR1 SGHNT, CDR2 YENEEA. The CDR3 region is CASSLARVNEQFF. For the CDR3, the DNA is TGTGCCAGCAGCTTAGCCCGGGTCAACGAGCAGTTCTTC. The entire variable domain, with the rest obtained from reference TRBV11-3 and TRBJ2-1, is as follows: EAGVVQSPRYKIIEKKQPVAFWCNPISGHNTLYWYLQNLGQGPELLIRYENEEAVDDSQLPKDRFSAERLKGVDSTLKIQPAELGDSAVYLCASSLARVNEQFFGPGTRLTVL.

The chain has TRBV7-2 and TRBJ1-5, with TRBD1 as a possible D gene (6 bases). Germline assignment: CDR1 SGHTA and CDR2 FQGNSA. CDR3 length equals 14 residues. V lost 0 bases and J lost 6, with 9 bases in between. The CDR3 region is CASSLAGAGQPQHF. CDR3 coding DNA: TGTGCCAGCAGCTTAGCGGGGGCGGGTCAGCCCCAGCATTTT.

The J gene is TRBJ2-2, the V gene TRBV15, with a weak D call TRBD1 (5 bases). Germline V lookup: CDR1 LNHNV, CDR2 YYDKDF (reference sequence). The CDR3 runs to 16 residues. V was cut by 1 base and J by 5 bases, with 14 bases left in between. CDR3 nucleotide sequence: TGTGCCACCAGCAGAGTCGGGCAGGGTAGGACCGGGGAGCTGTTTTTT. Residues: CATSRVGQGRTGELFF.

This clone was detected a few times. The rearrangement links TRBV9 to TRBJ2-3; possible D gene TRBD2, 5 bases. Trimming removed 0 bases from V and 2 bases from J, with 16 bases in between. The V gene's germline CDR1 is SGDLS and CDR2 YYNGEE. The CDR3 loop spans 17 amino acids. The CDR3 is CASSVATDSYSTDTQYF. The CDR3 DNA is TGTGCCAGCAGCGTAGCTACGGACTCTTACTCCACAGATACGCAGTATTTT.

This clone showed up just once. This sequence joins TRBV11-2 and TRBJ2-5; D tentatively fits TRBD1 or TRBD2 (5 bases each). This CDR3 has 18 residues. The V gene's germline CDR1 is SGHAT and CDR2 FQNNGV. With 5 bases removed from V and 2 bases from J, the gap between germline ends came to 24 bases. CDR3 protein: CASSRTSFGRERQETQYF. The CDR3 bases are TGTGCCAGCAGCCGTACCTCTTTTGGCAGGGAGAGGCAAGAGACCCAGTACTTC. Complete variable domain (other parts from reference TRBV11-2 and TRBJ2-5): EAGVAQSPRYKIIEKRQSVAFWCNPISGHATLYWYQQILGQGPKLLIQFQNNGVVDDSQLPKDRFSAERLKGVDSTLKIQPAKLEDSAVYLCASSRTSFGRERQETQYFGPGTRLLVL.

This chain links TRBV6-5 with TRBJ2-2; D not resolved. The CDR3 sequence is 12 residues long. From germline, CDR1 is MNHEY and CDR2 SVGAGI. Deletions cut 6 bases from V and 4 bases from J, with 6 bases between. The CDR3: CASRLGTGELFF. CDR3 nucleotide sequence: TGTGCCAGCAGGCTAGGCACCGGGGAGCTGTTTTTT.

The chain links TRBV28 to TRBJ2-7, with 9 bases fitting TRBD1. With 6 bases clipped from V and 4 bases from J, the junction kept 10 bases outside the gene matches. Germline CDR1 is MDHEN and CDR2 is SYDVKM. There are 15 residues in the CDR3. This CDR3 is CASSSPGTGFYEQYF. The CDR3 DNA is TGTGCCAGCAGCTCTCCCGGGACAGGGTTTTACGAGCAGTACTTC.

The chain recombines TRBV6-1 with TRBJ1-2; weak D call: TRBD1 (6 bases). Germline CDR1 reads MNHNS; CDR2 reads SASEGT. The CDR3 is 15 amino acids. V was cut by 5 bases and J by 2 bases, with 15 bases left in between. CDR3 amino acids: CASSPILTGNYGYTF. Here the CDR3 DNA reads TGTGCCAGCAGTCCAATCCTCACAGGGAACTATGGCTACACCTTC.

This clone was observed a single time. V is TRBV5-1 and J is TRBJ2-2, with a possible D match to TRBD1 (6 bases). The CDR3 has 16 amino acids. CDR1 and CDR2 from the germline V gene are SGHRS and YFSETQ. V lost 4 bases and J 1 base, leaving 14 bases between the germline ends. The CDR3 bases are TGCGCCAGCAGCCCCCGGGACACTCGGAACACCGGGGAGCTGTTTTTT. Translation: CASSPRDTRNTGELFF. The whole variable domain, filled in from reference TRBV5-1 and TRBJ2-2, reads KAGVTQTPRYLIKTRGQQVTLSCSPISGHRSVSWYQQTPGQGLQFLFEYFSETQRNKGNFPGRFSGRQFSNSRSEMNVSTLELGDSALYLCASSPRDTRNTGELFFGEGSRLTVL.

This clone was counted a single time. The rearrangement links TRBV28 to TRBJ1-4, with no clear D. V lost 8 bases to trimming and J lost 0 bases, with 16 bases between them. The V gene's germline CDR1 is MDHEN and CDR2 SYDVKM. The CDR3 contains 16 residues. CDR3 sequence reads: CASEAPGDPTNEKLFF. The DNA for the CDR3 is TGTGCCAGCGAAGCGCCCGGTGACCCAACTAATGAAAAACTGTTTTTT.

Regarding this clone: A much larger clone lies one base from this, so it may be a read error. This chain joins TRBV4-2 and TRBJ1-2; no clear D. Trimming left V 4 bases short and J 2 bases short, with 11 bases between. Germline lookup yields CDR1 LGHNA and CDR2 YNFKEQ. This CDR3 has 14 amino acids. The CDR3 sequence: CASSLGTSNYGYTF. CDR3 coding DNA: TGTGCCAGCAGCCTCGGAACTTCGAACTATGGCTACACCTTC.

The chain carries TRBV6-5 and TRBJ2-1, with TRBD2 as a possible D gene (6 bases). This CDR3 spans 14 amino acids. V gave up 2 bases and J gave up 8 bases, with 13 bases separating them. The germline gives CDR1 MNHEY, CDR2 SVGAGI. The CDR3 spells CASSYAPSVDEQFF. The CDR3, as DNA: TGTGCCAGCAGTTACGCTCCTAGCGTCGATGAGCAGTTCTTC.

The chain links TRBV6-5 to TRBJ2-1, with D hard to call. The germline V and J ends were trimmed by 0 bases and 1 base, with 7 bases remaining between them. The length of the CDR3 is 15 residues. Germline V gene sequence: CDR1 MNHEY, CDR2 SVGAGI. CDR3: CASSYSGRSYNEQFF. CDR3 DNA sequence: TGTGCCAGCAGTTACTCAGGGCGGTCCTACAATGAGCAGTTCTTC.

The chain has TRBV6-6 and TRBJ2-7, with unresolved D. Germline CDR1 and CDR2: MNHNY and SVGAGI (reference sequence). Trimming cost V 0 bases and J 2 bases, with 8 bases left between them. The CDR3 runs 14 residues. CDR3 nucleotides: TGTGCCAGCAGTTACTCGAGTGGGGCCTACGAGCAGTACTTC. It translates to CASSYSSGAYEQYF.

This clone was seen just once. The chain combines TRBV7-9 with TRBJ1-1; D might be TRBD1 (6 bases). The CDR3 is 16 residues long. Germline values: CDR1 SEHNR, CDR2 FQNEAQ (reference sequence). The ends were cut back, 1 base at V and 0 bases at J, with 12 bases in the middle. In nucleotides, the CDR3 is TGTGCCAGCAGCTTAGTCGTGGGGGCGTTGAACACTGAAGCTTTCTTT. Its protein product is CASSLVVGALNTEAFF.

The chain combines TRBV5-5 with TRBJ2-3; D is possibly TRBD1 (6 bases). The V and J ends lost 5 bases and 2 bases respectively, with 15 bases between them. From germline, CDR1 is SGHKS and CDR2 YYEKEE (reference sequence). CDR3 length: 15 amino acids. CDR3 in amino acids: CASRQDRINTDTQYF. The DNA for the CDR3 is TGTGCCAGCAGGCAAGACAGGATTAACACAGATACGCAGTATTTT.

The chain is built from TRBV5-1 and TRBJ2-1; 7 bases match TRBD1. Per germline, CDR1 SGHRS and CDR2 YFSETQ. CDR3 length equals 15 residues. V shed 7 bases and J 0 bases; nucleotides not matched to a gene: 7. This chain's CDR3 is CASAPTGSSYNEQFF. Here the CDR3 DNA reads TGCGCCAGCGCCCCGACAGGGAGCTCCTACAATGAGCAGTTCTTC.

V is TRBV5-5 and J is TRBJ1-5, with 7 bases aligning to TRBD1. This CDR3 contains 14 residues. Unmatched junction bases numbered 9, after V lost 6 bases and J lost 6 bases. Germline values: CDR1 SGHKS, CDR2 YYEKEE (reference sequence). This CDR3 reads CASNGGTAVQPQHF. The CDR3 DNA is TGTGCCAGCAACGGAGGGACAGCTGTTCAGCCCCAGCATTTT.

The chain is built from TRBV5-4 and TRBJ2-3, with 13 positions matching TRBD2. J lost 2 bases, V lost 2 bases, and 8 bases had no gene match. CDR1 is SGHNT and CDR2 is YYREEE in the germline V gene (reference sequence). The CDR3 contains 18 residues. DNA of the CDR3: TGTGCCAGCAGCTTTGATCTACTAGCGGGGGGGCTCACAGATACGCAGTATTTT. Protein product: CASSFDLLAGGLTDTQYF.

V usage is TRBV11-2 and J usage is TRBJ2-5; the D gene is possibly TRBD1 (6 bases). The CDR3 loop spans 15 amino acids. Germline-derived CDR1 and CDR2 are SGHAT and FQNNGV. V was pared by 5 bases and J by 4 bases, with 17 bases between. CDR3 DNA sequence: TGTGCCAGCAGCCGAAATCAGGGGTTAGGAGAGACCCAGTACTTC. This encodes CASSRNQGLGETQYF.

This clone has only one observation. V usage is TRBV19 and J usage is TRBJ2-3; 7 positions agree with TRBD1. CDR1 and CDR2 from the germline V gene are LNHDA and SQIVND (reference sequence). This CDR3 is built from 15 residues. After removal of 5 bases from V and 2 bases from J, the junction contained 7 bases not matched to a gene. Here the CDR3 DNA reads TGTGCCAGTAGTGCCCGACAGGGTACCACAGATACGCAGTATTTT. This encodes CASSARQGTTDTQYF.